The clone carrying this T cell receptor (beta chain) was picked up a small number of times. The antigen is undetermined. Mouse gene names apply. The sequence runs out 4 residues before the end of the CDR3; the remainder is reconstructed from the germline J gene. Isolated RNA was reverse transcribed into cDNA used as the sequencing template. The assay was immunoSEQ multiplex PCR, and TCRdb's table has in-frame clones only and misses some. Recorded here are 270,000 or so clones, none singletons. The data were taken from a study of CD8+ T cells in alopecia areata. Study-wide context: C3H/HeJ donors aged about 6-13 months with spontaneous alopecia supplied skin grafted onto approximately 6-10-week-old female C3H/HeJ mice. Overall study results and limits: Compared with normal scalp, lesional scalp had higher clonality and more expanded CD8+ clones. Normal skin contains resident alphabeta T cells, and these are also sequenced in scalp samples.

This CDR3 has 14 residues. The trim removed 6 bases at V and 3 bases at J, leaving 4 bases unmatched. The germline gives CDR1 FNHDT, CDR2 SITEND (reference sequence). Markers including CD4, CD8alpha, NKG2D and NKG2ACE guided sorting of pooled cutaneous lymph node cells. This receptor was obtained from a C3H/HeJ mouse with alopecia areata. The mouse line has the MHC haplotype H2-k. The chain is built from TRBV19 and TRBJ2-2; 8 bases are shared with TRBD1. Sequenced sample: CD4+ T cells sorted from a lymph node. The CDR3: CASTNRGYTGQLYF. Incomplete CDR3 DNA: TGTGCCAGCACCAACAGGGGGTACACCGGG.